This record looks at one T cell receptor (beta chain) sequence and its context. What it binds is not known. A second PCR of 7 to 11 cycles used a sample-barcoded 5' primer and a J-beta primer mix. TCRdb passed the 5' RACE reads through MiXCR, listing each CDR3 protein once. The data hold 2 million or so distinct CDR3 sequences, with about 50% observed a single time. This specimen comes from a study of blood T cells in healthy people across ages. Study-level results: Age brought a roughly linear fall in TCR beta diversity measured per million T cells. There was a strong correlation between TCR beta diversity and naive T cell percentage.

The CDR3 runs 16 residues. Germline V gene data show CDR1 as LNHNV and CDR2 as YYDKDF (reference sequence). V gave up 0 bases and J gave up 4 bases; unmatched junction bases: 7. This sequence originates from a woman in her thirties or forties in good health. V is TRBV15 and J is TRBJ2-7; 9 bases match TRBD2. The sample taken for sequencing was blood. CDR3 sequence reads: CATSRDLPTSGYEQYF. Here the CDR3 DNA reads TGTGCCACCAGCAGAGATCTGCCGACTAGCGGATACGAGCAGTACTTC.